Listed here is a single T cell receptor (beta chain). Its cognate antigen is unknown. This sample was included in a study of cytomegalovirus exposure and HLA in healthy donors. About the research overall: An earlier analysis identified 95 million to 120 million unique TCR beta sequences in 150 million to 200 million T cells. Study-wide findings and caveats: Among TCR beta chains of equal frequency, HLA-associated ones were more clonally expanded in a later analysis. Prior analysis indicated that the majority of TCR beta V segments exhibited productivity approximately 87% or approximately 30% of the time.

CDR3 length: 15 residues. Germline loops: CDR1 SGDLS, CDR2 YYNGEE. V was pared by 3 bases and J by 5 bases, with 7 bases of the junction left unmatched. The PCR ran on 60 Vbeta and 13 Jbeta primers. Produced via immunoSEQ multiplex PCR; TCRdb's table is partial and in-frame only. The sample lists roughly 200,000 clones; roughly 84% were seen once. The donors comprised healthy bone marrow donors. The chain recombines TRBV9 with TRBJ1-2, with 10 bases lining up with TRBD1. Sequenced: PBMCs. The origin of this receptor is a boy aged 2 to 10 in good health and CMV-seronegative. The DNA for the CDR3 is TGTGCCAGCAGCGGTCCGGACAGGGGGAATTATGGCTACACCTTC. This gives the protein CASSGPDRGNYGYTF.